A single sample gave rise to the 19 T cell receptor beta chains below, sequenced in a study of graft-versus-host responses after intestinal transplantation. The protocol was immunoSEQ multiplex PCR, while the TCRdb copy is restricted to in-frame clones and leaves out a portion. Here the sample spans 85,000 to 100,000 clones, 75% to 90% being singletons. For these receptors, no antigen is known. This specimen was unstimulated CD4+ T cells sorted from spleen or lymph node cells, taken before intestinal transplant. Receptors originate from a human donor who received an intestinal transplant.

V usage is TRBV5-1 and J usage is TRBJ1-5; TRBD1 matches 7 bases. The CDR3 is made up of 15 amino acids. V shed 4 bases and J 6 bases; nucleotides not matched to a gene: 10. Per the germline V gene, CDR1 is SGHRS and CDR2 is YFSETQ. The CDR3 protein is CASSRTGQGGQPQHF. The CDR3 bases are TGCGCCAGCAGCCGGACGGGGCAGGGGGGTCAGCCCCAGCATTTT.

V is TRBV6-5 and J is TRBJ2-3, with D uncertain. The CDR3 has 13 residues. Germline V CDR1 and CDR2: MNHEY, SVGAGI. The V end was cut by 5 bases, the J end by 5 bases, with 11 bases between. CDR3: CASSPRREDTQYF. The CDR3 coding sequence is TGTGCCAGCAGTCCCCGGAGAGAAGATACGCAGTATTTT.

The chain is built from TRBV6-1 and TRBJ1-2; no clear D. The V gene's germline CDR1 is MNHNS and CDR2 SASEGT. V was clipped by 6 bases and J by 1 base, with 9 bases between them. This CDR3 comprises 13 residues. The CDR3 protein is CASSPGLNYGYTF. In DNA form, the CDR3 reads TGTGCCAGCAGCCCCGGACTTAACTATGGCTACACCTTC.

The rearrangement links TRBV5-4 to TRBJ2-1; 10 positions match TRBD1. The CDR3 is 17 amino acids. Germline V lookup: CDR1 SGHNT, CDR2 YYREEE (reference sequence). Trimming took 4 bases from V and 0 from J; bases not matched to a gene: 7. CDR3 nucleotide sequence: TGTGCCAGCAGCACCGGGACAGGGGCAAGCTCCTACAATGAGCAGTTCTTC. This translates into CASSTGTGASSYNEQFF.

The chain has TRBV7-2 and TRBJ2-7; D is undetermined. Germline loops: CDR1 SGHTA, CDR2 FQGNSA. The V and J ends lost 5 bases and 0 bases respectively, with 11 bases between them. The CDR3 totals 14 residues. In DNA form, the CDR3 reads TGTGCCAGCAGCCCAGATTGGAGCTCCTACGAGCAGTACTTC. It is translated as CASSPDWSSYEQYF.

The chain couples TRBV12-5 to TRBJ1-1; 7 positions match TRBD1. Germline V gives CDR1 LGHNT, CDR2 FRNRAP. The CDR3 is made up of 16 amino acids. J was trimmed by 1 base and V by 7 bases; bases with no gene match: 12. CDR3 sequence: CASAPPRTGGNTEAFF. The CDR3 DNA follows: TGTGCTAGTGCCCCTCCGAGGACAGGCGGGAACACTGAAGCTTTCTTT.

The rearrangement joins TRBV11-2 to TRBJ1-1; D is possibly TRBD1 (6 bases). Trimming pared 8 bases from V and 8 bases from J, leaving 18 bases between. This CDR3 contains 13 residues. Looked up from germline, CDR1 is SGHAT and CDR2 is FQNNGV. CDR3 protein: CASPNLRGREAFF. The CDR3 DNA sequence: TGTGCCAGCCCCAACCTGAGGGGGAGAGAAGCTTTCTTT.

As DNA, the CDR3 is TGTGCCACCAGCAGAGCCGGGACAGTCTTCTACGAGCAGTACTTC. Translated, it gives CATSRAGTVFYEQYF. The chain uses TRBV15 and TRBJ2-7; 7 bases agree with TRBD1. The CDR3 totals 15 residues. CDR1 LNHNV and CDR2 YYDKDF come from the germline V gene (reference sequence). With V trimmed by 1 base and J by 3 bases, 6 bases remained unmatched.

The chain combines TRBV15 with TRBJ1-1, with 7 bases that match TRBD1. CDR1 is LNHNV and CDR2 is YYDKDF in the germline V gene (reference sequence). CDR3 length: 15 amino acids. V trimming: 0 bases; J trimming: 6 bases; junction bases outside the gene matches: 7. Written as DNA, the CDR3 is TGTGCCACCAGCAGAGATCCAGGGGGTGGGGCTGAAGCTTTCTTT. Amino acid sequence: CATSRDPGGGAEAFF.

This chain connects TRBV27 to TRBJ2-7, with 9 bases identical to TRBD2. The CDR3 runs 14 residues. V shed 5 bases and J 3 bases; nucleotides not matched to a gene: 5. The germline V gene encodes CDR1 MNHEY and CDR2 SMNVEV (reference sequence). In DNA form, the CDR3 reads TGTGCCAGCAGTCGCCTAGCGGGGTTCTACGAGCAGTACTTC. Translation gives CASSRLAGFYEQYF.

The rearrangement joins TRBV5-5 to TRBJ2-7, with D possibly matching TRBD2 (5 bases). V lost 4 bases and J lost 0, with 20 bases in between. This CDR3 spans 17 amino acids. CDR1 is SGHKS and CDR2 is YYEKEE in the germline V gene (reference sequence). The DNA of the CDR3 is TGTGCCAGCAGCCCACCGGCGGGCAGGCCGAGCTCCTACGAGCAGTACTTC. The encoded protein is CASSPPAGRPSSYEQYF.

The chain uses TRBV7-6 and TRBJ1-6; 7 bases are shared with TRBD1. Trimming took 8 bases from V and 7 from J; bases not matched to a gene: 5. Germline CDR1 and CDR2: SGHVS and FNYEAQ. The CDR3 extends over 13 amino acids. The chain's CDR3 is CASRTGQNSPLHF. Here the CDR3 DNA reads TGTGCCAGCCGAACGGGACAGAATTCACCCCTCCACTTT.

The CDR3 reads CASSLVGPSVLFF. CDR3 bases: TGTGCCAGCAGCTTAGTGGGGCCCTCAGTGCTGTTTTTT. The chain employs TRBV7-9 and TRBJ2-2; D perhaps matches TRBD1 (5 bases). This CDR3 spans 13 amino acids. CDR1 and CDR2 from the germline V gene are SEHNR and FQNEAQ (reference sequence). Trimming took off 1 base at V and 13 bases at J, with 13 bases between the two ends.

The rearrangement joins TRBV18 to TRBJ1-2; TRBD1 aligns across 7 bases. Looked up from germline, CDR1 is KGHSH and CDR2 is LQKENI. There are 16 residues in the CDR3. The junction had 8 bases not matched to a gene; V was cut back by 4 bases and J by 0 bases. The CDR3 sequence: CASSLSPGQTNYGYTF. In DNA, the CDR3 is TGTGCCAGCTCACTTTCACCGGGACAGACTAACTATGGCTACACCTTC.

The chain carries TRBV2 and TRBJ2-1, with TRBD2 matching over 8 bases. The germline V gene has CDR1 SNHLY and CDR2 FYNNEI. V shed 4 bases, J shed 9 bases, and the junction held 11 bases outside the gene matches. The CDR3 contains 15 residues. For the CDR3, the DNA is TGTGCCAGCAGTGCCTCCCGGGGGGGCCTTAGTGAGCAGTTCTTC. It codes for CASSASRGGLSEQFF.

The V call is TRBV7-3, the J call TRBJ2-2; TRBD2 matches at 8 bases. The CDR3 has 17 amino acids. J lost 6 bases, V lost 4 bases, and 13 bases had no gene match. CDR1 is SGHTA, CDR2 FQGTGA, per germline. Written as DNA, the CDR3 is TGTGCCAGCAGCTCACCTGACCGGGACGGGGGGGCCGGGGAGCTGTTTTTT. Protein sequence: CASSSPDRDGGAGELFF.

The rearrangement uses TRBV5-8 and TRBJ1-3; no definite D call. The CDR3 consists of 14 residues. V was shortened by 4 bases and J by 4 bases, with 12 bases between the two germline ends. Germline V gene data show CDR1 as SGHTS and CDR2 as YDEGEE. This CDR3 reads CASSPGSAGNTIYF. The CDR3 nucleotides are TGTGCCAGCAGCCCAGGATCGGCGGGAAACACCATATATTTT.

This chain uses TRBV7-8 with TRBJ1-2, with 8 bases aligning to TRBD1. Trimming at V came to 5 bases and at J to 8 bases, leaving 7 bases not matched to a gene. The CDR3 sequence is 13 residues long. Germline CDR1 SGHVS, CDR2 FQNEAQ. The CDR3 region is CASSRQGTDGYTF. The CDR3 region has the DNA TGTGCCAGCAGCCGACAGGGGACGGACGGCTACACCTTC.

This chain links TRBV18 with TRBJ2-7; 8 nucleotides match TRBD2. V lost 3 bases and J lost 7; bases outside the gene matches: 8. The length of the CDR3 is 14 residues. Germline V gives CDR1 KGHSH, CDR2 LQKENI. The CDR3 loop is CASSPGGGLREQYF. CDR3 DNA sequence: TGTGCCAGCTCACCCGGGGGGGGGCTTCGGGAGCAGTACTTC.